One and the same sample provided the 21 T cell receptor beta chains below, sequenced in a study of T cells expressing NK-cell markers. With the 5' RACE reads reprocessed, TCRdb shows one record per CDR3 protein and no DNA. The table lists over 250,000 distinct CDR3 sequences. The sample was blood T cells: a sorted CD56 or NKG2C T cell subset, CD4+ or CD8+ T cells, or bulk PBMC T cells (not recorded which). The receptor source for this set is a woman aged 18 to 75 in good health.

This chain uses TRBV5-1 with TRBJ2-1. CDR1 is SGHRS, CDR2 YFSETQ, per germline. The CDR3 sequence is 14 residues long. CDR3 loop: CASSLTRPNGEQFF.

This chain joins TRBV20-1 and TRBJ2-1; TCRdb lists TRBD1, though no DNA is available to test this call. The CDR3 extends over 11 amino acids. CDR1 DFQATT and CDR2 SNEGSKA come from the germline V gene (reference sequence). The CDR3: CSAAPGGEQFF.

The chain joins TRBV28 to TRBJ1-2. There are 14 residues in the CDR3. Germline lookup yields CDR1 MDHEN and CDR2 SYDVKM. The CDR3 spells CASSFLPTLYGYTF.

The gene calls are TRBV5-8 and TRBJ2-1; TCRdb's D gene call, TRBD2, goes unchecked for lack of DNA. Germline-derived CDR1 and CDR2 are SGHTS and YDEGEE. The CDR3 covers 12 residues. Here the CDR3 reads CASSLKRYEQFF.

The chain is built from TRBV5-5 and TRBJ2-3; TCRdb indicates TRBD1, and absent DNA this call remains unverified. This CDR3 is 14 amino acids long. CDR1 and CDR2 from the germline V gene are SGHKS and YYEKEE (reference sequence). CDR3 amino acids: CASSFQGWADTQYF.

The V gene is TRBV5-6, the J gene TRBJ2-2; TCRdb reports TRBD1, a call that lacks DNA to check it against. The CDR3 spans 16 residues. Germline-derived CDR1 and CDR2 are SGHDT and YYEEEE. CDR3 loop: CASSLAVARDTGELFF.

The chain is built from TRBV4-2 and TRBJ2-7; no DNA is available, so the TRBD2 call from TCRdb remains unchecked. This CDR3 spans 16 amino acids. The germline V gene has CDR1 LGHNA and CDR2 YNFKEQ. CDR3 amino acids: CASSQGILAGAYEQYF.

The J gene is TRBJ2-6, the V gene TRBV6-2 or TRBV6-3; TCRdb indicates TRBD1, and absent DNA this call remains unverified. The CDR3 loop spans 20 amino acids. The germline V gene has CDR1 MNHEY and CDR2 SVGEGT. The chain's CDR3 is CASSSFFGTGPLSGANVLTF.

CDR3 in amino acids: CASSLASSLYNEQFF. The chain has TRBV11-2 and TRBJ2-1; there is no DNA to check the TCRdb D call of TRBD1. Germline V gene lookup returns CDR1 SGHAT and CDR2 FQNNGV. This CDR3 spans 15 amino acids.

CDR3 residues: CASSRARDTGELFF. The V call is TRBV7-2, the J call TRBJ2-2; TCRdb lists TRBD2, though no DNA is available to test this call. Germline V gene data show CDR1 as SGHTA and CDR2 as FQGNSA. The CDR3 totals 14 residues.

The chain carries TRBV29-1 and TRBJ2-5; without DNA, the TCRdb call of TRBD1 cannot be checked. Germline lookup yields CDR1 SQVTM and CDR2 ANQGSEA. There are 12 residues in the CDR3. CDR3 in amino acids: CSVPGGRETQYF.

The chain employs TRBV20-1 and TRBJ2-3; the D call of TRBD2 rests on TCRdb alone, since no DNA is present to check it. CDR3 length: 17 residues. Per the germline V gene, CDR1 is DFQATT and CDR2 is SNEGSKA (reference sequence). CDR3 region: CSARGRSVGGSTDTQYF.

The chain carries TRBV11-2 and TRBJ2-5; TCRdb returns TRBD2, unconfirmable since there is no DNA. Germline CDR1 reads SGHAT; CDR2 reads FQNNGV. The CDR3 covers 14 residues. The CDR3 region is CASSGDGRSKTQYF.

The chain recombines TRBV6-5 with TRBJ1-6; TCRdb names TRBD1, which stays unverified in the absence of DNA. The CDR3 totals 17 residues. The germline CDR1 and CDR2 sequences are MNHEY and SVGAGI. CDR3 loop: CASSTQGKGSYNSPLHF.

The chain uses TRBV7-6 and TRBJ1-2. The CDR3 consists of 13 residues. Germline V gene sequence: CDR1 SGHVS, CDR2 FNYEAQ. The CDR3 reads CASSSGPSYGYTF.

This chain links TRBV7-2 with TRBJ2-3; TCRdb returns TRBD2, unconfirmable since there is no DNA. The CDR3 has 17 amino acids. CDR1 and CDR2 (germline): SGHTA, FQGNSA. The CDR3 protein is CASSLIPRVSGGVAQYF.

This clonotype shows up as medium-sized by frequency. The V gene is TRBV29-1, the J gene TRBJ2-7; TCRdb names TRBD2, which stays unverified in the absence of DNA. CDR1 is SQVTM and CDR2 is ANQGSEA in the germline V gene. This CDR3 comprises 13 residues. The CDR3 region is CSVRSPTSYEQYF.

J is TRBJ1-6 and V is TRBV7-2; the D call of TRBD1 rests on TCRdb alone, since no DNA is present to check it. CDR3 length: 14 residues. Per germline, CDR1 SGHTA and CDR2 FQGNSA. CDR3 loop: CASSLGTGALPLHF.

The chain's CDR3 is CASSPARAAGQNTGELFF. This chain uses TRBV6-2 or TRBV6-3 with TRBJ2-2; TCRdb names TRBD1, which stays unverified in the absence of DNA. This CDR3 is built from 18 residues. Germline loops: CDR1 MNHEY, CDR2 SVGEGT.

The rearrangement joins TRBV12-3 or TRBV12-4 to TRBJ2-3; TCRdb's D gene call, TRBD2, goes unchecked for lack of DNA. The CDR3 extends over 19 amino acids. CDR3 amino acids: CASSPKSLGLAGGADTQYF.

The chain employs TRBV20-1 and TRBJ2-1. Germline V CDR1 and CDR2: DFQATT, SNEGSKA (reference sequence). The CDR3 has 14 residues. The CDR3 sequence: CSALYRSSYNEQFF.